The T cell receptor beta chain described here comes from a study of blood T cell repertoires in COVID-19. The germline V gene encodes CDR1 LNHDA and CDR2 SQIVND (reference sequence). The CDR3 loop spans 17 amino acids. Trimming stripped 5 bases from V and 8 bases from J, with 24 bases between. Original methodology: Amplifying reference gene primers gave estimates of nucleated cell counts. Profiling relied on immunoSEQ multiplex PCR, and the TCRdb table lists in-frame clones only, not all of them. D and trimming were read from the DNA, whereas the V and J calls and clone size are those reported in that table. Found here are a few hundred thousand clones, under 90% of them singletons; the top ten hold more than 3%. Among Cohort 3 donors, those recovered had two negative PCRs, clearance, or symptom resolution.

The source of this sequence is a woman aged 60-70 years who had recovered from COVID-19. The sample comprised PBMCs or T cells enriched from blood (not recorded which). This chain connects TRBV19 to TRBJ1-4; D gene unclear. The CDR3 DNA reads as TGTGCCAGTAGTGCAGGCGCTGGCCTAAACGGAGGAGAAAAACTGTTTTTT. It specifies CASSAGAGLNGGEKLFF.